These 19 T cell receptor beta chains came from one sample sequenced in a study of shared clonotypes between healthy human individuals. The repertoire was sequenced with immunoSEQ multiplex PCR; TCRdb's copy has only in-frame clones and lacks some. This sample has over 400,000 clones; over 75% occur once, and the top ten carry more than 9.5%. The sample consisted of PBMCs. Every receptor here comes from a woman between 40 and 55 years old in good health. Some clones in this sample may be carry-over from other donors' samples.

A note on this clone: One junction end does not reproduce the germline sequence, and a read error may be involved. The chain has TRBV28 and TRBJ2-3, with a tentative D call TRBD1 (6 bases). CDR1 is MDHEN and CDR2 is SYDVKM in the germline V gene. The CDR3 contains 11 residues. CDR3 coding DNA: TGTGCCAGCAGTTCAAACCTCGGGACACATTTT. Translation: CASSSNLGTHF.

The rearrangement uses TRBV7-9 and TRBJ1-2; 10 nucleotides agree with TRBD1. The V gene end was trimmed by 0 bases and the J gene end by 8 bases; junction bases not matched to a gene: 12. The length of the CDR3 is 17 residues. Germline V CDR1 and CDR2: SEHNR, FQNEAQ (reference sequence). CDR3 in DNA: TGTGCCAGCAGCTTAGCCGGGACAGGGGCCGTAGTAGCAGGCTACACCTTC. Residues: CASSLAGTGAVVAGYTF.

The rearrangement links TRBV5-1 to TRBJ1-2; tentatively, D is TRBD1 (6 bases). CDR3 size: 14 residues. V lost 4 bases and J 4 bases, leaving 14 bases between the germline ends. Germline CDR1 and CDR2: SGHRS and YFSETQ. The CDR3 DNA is TGCGCCAGCAGCACCCAGGACAGCCTCTATGGCTACACCTTC. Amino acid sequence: CASSTQDSLYGYTF.

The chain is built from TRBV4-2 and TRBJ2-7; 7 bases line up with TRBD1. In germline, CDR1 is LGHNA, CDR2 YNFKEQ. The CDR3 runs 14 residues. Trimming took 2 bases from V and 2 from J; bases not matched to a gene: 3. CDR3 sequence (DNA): TGTGCCAGCAGCCAACCGGGACAGCCCTACGAGCAGTACTTC. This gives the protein CASSQPGQPYEQYF.

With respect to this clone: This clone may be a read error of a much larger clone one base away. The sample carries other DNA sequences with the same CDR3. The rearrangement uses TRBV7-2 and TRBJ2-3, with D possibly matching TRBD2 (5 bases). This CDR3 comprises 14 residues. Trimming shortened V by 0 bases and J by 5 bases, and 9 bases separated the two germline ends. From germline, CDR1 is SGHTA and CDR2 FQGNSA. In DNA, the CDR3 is TGTGCCAGCAGCTTAGCGGGAGCAGAAGATACGCAGTATTTT. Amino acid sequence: CASSLAGAEDTQYF.

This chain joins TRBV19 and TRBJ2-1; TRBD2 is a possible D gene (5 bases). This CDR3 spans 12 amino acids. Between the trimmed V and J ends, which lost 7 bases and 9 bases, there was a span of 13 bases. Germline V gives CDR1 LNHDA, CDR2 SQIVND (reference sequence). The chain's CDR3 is CASTSPAGEQFF. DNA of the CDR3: TGTGCCAGTACCTCCCCCGCGGGTGAGCAGTTCTTC.

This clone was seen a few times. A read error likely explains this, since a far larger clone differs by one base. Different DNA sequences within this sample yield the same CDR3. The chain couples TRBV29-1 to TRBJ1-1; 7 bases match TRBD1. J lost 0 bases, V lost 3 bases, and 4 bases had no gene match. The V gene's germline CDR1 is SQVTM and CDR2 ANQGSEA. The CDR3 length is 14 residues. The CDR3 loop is CSVDSQGVNTEAFF. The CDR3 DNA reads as TGCAGCGTTGATAGTCAGGGGGTGAACACTGAAGCTTTCTTT.

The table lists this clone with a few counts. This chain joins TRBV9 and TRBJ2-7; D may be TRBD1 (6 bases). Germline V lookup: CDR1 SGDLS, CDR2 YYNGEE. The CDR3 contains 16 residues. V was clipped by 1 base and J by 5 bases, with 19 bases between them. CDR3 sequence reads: CASSVKPGQTLDEQYF. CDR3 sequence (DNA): TGTGCCAGCAGCGTAAAACCGGGACAAACCCTGGACGAGCAGTACTTC.

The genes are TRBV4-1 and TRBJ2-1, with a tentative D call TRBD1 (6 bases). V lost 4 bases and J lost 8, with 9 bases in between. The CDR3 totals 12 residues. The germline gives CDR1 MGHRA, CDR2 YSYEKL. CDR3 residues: CASSLRGDEQFF. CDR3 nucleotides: TGCGCCAGCAGCCTCAGGGGTGATGAGCAGTTCTTC.

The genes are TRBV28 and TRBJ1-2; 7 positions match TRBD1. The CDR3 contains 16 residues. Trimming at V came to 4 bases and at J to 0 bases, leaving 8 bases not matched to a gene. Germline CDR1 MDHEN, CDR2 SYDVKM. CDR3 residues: CASSSPGGNTNYGYTF. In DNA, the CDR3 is TGTGCCAGCAGTTCCCCAGGGGGAAATACTAACTATGGCTACACCTTC.

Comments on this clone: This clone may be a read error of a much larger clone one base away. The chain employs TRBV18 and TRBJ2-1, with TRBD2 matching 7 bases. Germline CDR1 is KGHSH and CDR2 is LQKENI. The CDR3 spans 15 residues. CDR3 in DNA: TGTGCCGGCTCACCACTGCCTAGCGGCAACAATGAGCAGTTCTTC. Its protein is CAGSPLPSGNNEQFF.

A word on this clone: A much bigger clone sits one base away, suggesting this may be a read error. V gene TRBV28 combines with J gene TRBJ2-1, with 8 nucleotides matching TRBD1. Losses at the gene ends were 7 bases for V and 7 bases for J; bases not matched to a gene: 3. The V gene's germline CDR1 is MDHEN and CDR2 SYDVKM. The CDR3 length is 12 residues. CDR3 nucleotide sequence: TGTGCCAGCAACTACAGGGGGAATGAGCAGTTCTTC. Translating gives CASNYRGNEQFF.

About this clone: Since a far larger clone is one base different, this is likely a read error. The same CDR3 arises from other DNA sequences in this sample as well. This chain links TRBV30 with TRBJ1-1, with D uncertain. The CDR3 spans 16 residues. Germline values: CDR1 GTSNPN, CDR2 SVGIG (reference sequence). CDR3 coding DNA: TGTGCATGGAGGCCGAAGTTAGGACCCGGCGGGGATGAAGCTTTCTTT. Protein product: CAWRPKLGPGGDEAFF.

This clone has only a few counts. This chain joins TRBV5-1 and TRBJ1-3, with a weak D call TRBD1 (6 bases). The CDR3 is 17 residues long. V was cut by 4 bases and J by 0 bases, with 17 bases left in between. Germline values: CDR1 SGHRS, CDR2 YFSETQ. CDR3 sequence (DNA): TGCGCCAGCAGCCAATCGCCGGGACAACTCTCTGGAAACACCATATATTTT. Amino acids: CASSQSPGQLSGNTIYF. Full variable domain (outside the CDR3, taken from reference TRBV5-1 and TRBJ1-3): KAGVTQTPRYLIKTRGQQVTLSCSPISGHRSVSWYQQTPGQGLQFLFEYFSETQRNKGNFPGRFSGRQFSNSRSEMNVSTLELGDSALYLCASSQSPGQLSGNTIYFGEGSWLTVV.

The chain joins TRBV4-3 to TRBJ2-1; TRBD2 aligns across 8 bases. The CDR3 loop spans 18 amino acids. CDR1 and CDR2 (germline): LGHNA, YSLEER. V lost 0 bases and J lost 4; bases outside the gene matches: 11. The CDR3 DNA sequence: TGCGCCAGCAGCCAAGAGCCCCGGGGGGGCGGGGTATACAATGAGCAGTTCTTC. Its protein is CASSQEPRGGGVYNEQFF.

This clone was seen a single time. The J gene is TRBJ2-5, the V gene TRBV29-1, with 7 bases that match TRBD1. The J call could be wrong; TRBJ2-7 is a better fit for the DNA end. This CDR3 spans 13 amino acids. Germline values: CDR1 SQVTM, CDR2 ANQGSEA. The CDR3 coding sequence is TGCAGCACAAGGGACAGTTCAGCCTACGAGCAGTACTTC. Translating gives CSTRDSSAYEQYF.

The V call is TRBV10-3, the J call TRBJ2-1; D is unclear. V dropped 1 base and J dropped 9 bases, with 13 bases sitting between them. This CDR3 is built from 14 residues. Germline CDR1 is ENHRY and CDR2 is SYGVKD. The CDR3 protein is CAISELGIVGEQFF. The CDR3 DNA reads TGTGCCATCAGTGAGTTAGGGATTGTCGGTGAGCAGTTCTTC.

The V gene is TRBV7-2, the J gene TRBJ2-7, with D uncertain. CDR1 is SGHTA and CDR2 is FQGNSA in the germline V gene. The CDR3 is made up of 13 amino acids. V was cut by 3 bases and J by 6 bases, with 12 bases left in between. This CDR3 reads CASSFRGWFEQYF. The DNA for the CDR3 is TGTGCCAGCAGCTTTCGCGGATGGTTCGAGCAGTACTTC.

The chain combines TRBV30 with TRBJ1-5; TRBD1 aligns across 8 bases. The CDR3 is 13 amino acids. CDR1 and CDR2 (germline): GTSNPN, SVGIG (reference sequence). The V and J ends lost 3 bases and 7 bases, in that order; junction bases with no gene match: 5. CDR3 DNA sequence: TGTGCCTGGAGCGGGACAGGAGGCCAGCCCCAGCATTTT. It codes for CAWSGTGGQPQHF. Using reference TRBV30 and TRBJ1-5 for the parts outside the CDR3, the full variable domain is SQTIHQWPATLVQPVGSPLSLECTVEGTSNPNLYWYRQAAGRGLQLLFYSVGIGQISSEVPQNLSASRPQDRQFILSSKKLLLSDSGFYLCAWSGTGGQPQHFGDGTRLSIL.